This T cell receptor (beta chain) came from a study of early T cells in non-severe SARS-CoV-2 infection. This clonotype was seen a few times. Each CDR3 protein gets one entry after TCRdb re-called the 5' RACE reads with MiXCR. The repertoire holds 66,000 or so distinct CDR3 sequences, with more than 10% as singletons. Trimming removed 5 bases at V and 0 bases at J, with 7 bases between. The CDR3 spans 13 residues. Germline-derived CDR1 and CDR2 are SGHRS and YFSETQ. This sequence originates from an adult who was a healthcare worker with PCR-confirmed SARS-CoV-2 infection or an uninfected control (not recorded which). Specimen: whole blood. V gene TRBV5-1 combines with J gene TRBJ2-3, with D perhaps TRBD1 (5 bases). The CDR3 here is CASRTASTDTQYF. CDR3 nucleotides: TGCGCCAGCAGGACAGCTAGCACAGATACGCAGTATTTT.